The 7 T cell receptor beta chains presented below share a single source sample, sequenced in a study of blood T cell repertoires in COVID-19. Libraries were prepared by immunoSEQ multiplex PCR; TCRdb keeps only in-frame clonotypes and omits some of them. This sample carries a few hundred thousand clones, 80% to 85% of them seen once, and the ten largest clones take approximately 15%. The sequenced sample was peripheral blood. These receptors originate from a person between 65 and 80 years old with COVID-19, enrolled during active disease.

The V and J genes are TRBV7-9 and TRBJ1-3; D not certain. Germline CDR1 and CDR2: SEHNR and FQNEAQ (reference sequence). Trimming pared 6 bases from V and 4 bases from J, leaving 16 bases between. The CDR3 covers 15 residues. CDR3 residues: CASSRESTSGNTIYF. The CDR3 DNA reads TGTGCCAGCAGTCGAGAGTCCACGTCGGGAAACACCATATATTTT.

The V gene is TRBV7-3, the J gene TRBJ2-3, with 8 bases matching TRBD1. The V gene's germline CDR1 is SGHTA and CDR2 FQGTGA. Trimming at V came to 2 bases and at J to 7 bases, leaving 5 bases not matched to a gene. The CDR3 totals 14 residues. CDR3 sequence reads: CASSLGTGPHTQYF. The CDR3 DNA is TGTGCCAGCAGCTTAGGGACAGGTCCTCATACGCAGTATTTT.

This clone was detected only a few times. Here the CDR3 DNA reads TGTGCCAGCAGCTTTTCCCCCTCGGGGACCCAGTACTTC. It specifies CASSFSPSGTQYF. The chain has TRBV11-3 and TRBJ2-5; D uncertain. The CDR3 has 13 residues. V lost 3 bases and J 7 bases, leaving 12 bases between the germline ends. In germline, CDR1 is SGHNT, CDR2 YENEEA. Combining the CDR3 with reference TRBV11-3 and TRBJ2-5 gives the whole variable domain EAGVVQSPRYKIIEKKQPVAFWCNPISGHNTLYWYLQNLGQGPELLIRYENEEAVDDSQLPKDRFSAERLKGVDSTLKIQPAELGDSAVYLCASSFSPSGTQYFGPGTRLLVL.

This rearrangement joins TRBV7-9 to TRBJ2-3; TRBD2 agrees at 11 bases. CDR1 and CDR2 from the germline V gene are SEHNR and FQNEAQ (reference sequence). V dropped 5 bases and J dropped 5; count of bases not matched to a gene: 3. The CDR3 sequence is 14 residues long. The CDR3 here is CASSISGGGDTQYF. The CDR3 DNA sequence: TGTGCCAGCAGCATTAGCGGGGGGGGAGATACGCAGTATTTT.

This chain joins TRBV2 and TRBJ1-6; 9 bases line up with TRBD1. The CDR3 totals 16 residues. The V segment lost 4 bases and the J segment 8 bases; nucleotides outside the gene matches: 9. Per germline, CDR1 SNHLY and CDR2 FYNNEI. In DNA, the CDR3 is TGTGCCAGCAGTGGGGACTCCGGGACAGGGCATTCACCCCTCCACTTT. Its translation: CASSGDSGTGHSPLHF.

The chain couples TRBV12-3 or TRBV12-4 to TRBJ1-6, with D possibly TRBD1 on 5 matching bases. This CDR3 spans 13 amino acids. V was cut by 3 bases and J by 10 bases, with 10 bases left in between. CDR3: CASSFRRGSPLHF. The CDR3 DNA reads as TGTGCCAGCAGTTTCAGGAGGGGATCACCCCTCCACTTT.

The table lists this clone with a few counts. The J gene is TRBJ1-6, the V gene TRBV19, with 8 bases matching TRBD1. Germline loops: CDR1 LNHDA, CDR2 SQIVND (reference sequence). With 6 bases clipped from V and 7 bases from J, the junction kept 5 bases outside the gene matches. This CDR3 comprises 14 residues. The CDR3 loop is CASRDRAVNSPLHF. The CDR3 DNA reads as TGTGCCAGTAGGGACAGGGCCGTAAATTCACCCCTCCACTTT. The variable domain in full, completed from reference TRBV19 and TRBJ1-6, reads DGGITQSPKYLFRKEGQNVTLSCEQNLNHDAMYWYRQDPGQGLRLIYYSQIVNDFQKGDIAEGYSVSREKKESFPLTVTSAQKNPTAFYLCASRDRAVNSPLHFGNGTRLTVT.